Shown below are 12 T cell receptor beta chains from a single sample sequenced in a study of breast tumors, draining lymph nodes, adjacent tissues (dated by TCRdb to the mid-2010s). Receptor libraries were prepared by multiplex PCR. The sequencer was an Illumina HiSeq 2000. The raw public reads went through TCRdb reprocessing: fastp at Q25, MiXCR clone calling, in-frame beta chains kept. Duplicate CDR3 protein sequences are folded into a single record with the most common DNA and genes. The sample yields roughly 110,000 distinct CDR3 sequences; roughly 29% were counted once. The ten largest clones add up to approximately 5% of the sample. The axillary draining lymph nodes of breast cancer patients were the source of the lymph node samples. Sequencing used axillary lymph node tissue. Source of these receptors: a female donor with breast cancer. Some clones in this sample may be carry-over from other donors' samples.

The table lists this clonotype with many counts. V and J are TRBV3-1 and TRBJ1-2; 10 nucleotides match TRBD1. The CDR3 is 17 residues long. With V trimmed by 1 base and J by 3 bases, 8 bases remained unmatched. Germline CDR1 LGHDT, CDR2 YNNKEL (reference sequence). The CDR3 coding sequence is TGTGCCAGCAGCCAAGTAGGGACAGGGGCCTGGGACTATGGCTACACCTTC. This codes for CASSQVGTGAWDYGYTF. Complete variable domain (other parts from reference TRBV3-1 and TRBJ1-2): DTAVSQTPKYLVTQMGNDKSIKCEQNLGHDTMYWYKQDSKKFLKIMFSYNNKELIINETVPNRFSPKSPDKAHLNLHINSLELGDSAVYFCASSQVGTGAWDYGYTFGSGTRLTVV.

The rearrangement links TRBV6-2 or TRBV6-3 to TRBJ2-3; 7 bases fit TRBD2. The germline CDR1 and CDR2 sequences are MNHEY and SVGEGT. The CDR3 extends over 15 amino acids. V trimming: 5 bases; J trimming: 5 bases; junction bases outside the gene matches: 10. CDR3 region: CASSHPRGDGDTQYF. DNA of the CDR3: TGTGCCAGCAGTCACCCTCGGGGGGACGGAGATACGCAGTATTTT.

The chain is built from TRBV15 and TRBJ2-6; D gene uncertain. The ends were cut back, 0 bases at V and 2 bases at J, with 8 bases in the middle. CDR1 is LNHNV, CDR2 YYDKDF, per germline (reference sequence). The CDR3 covers 16 residues. The DNA for the CDR3 is TGTGCCACCAGCAGAGATTCAGGAGCTGGGGCCAACGTCCTGACTTTC. Its protein product is CATSRDSGAGANVLTF. Combining the CDR3 with reference TRBV15 and TRBJ2-6 gives the whole variable domain DAMVIQNPRYQVTQFGKPVTLSCSQTLNHNVMYWYQQKSSQAPKLLFHYYDKDFNNEADTPDNFQSRRPNTSFCFLDIRSPGLGDTAMYLCATSRDSGAGANVLTFGAGSRLTVL.

The table lists this clonotype with many counts. The V call is TRBV19, the J call TRBJ2-1; D gene unclear. The CDR3 length is 14 residues. Germline assignment: CDR1 LNHDA and CDR2 SQIVND (reference sequence). Trimming cost V 0 bases and J 6 bases, with 9 bases left between them. The CDR3 DNA sequence: TGTGCCAGTAGTATAGATCTAGTAGGCAATGAGCAGTTCTTC. This encodes CASSIDLVGNEQFF.

This clonotype was detected many times. CDR3 residues: CASSHGTSGGIEQFF. The CDR3 DNA reads as TGCGCCAGCAGCCACGGGACTAGCGGGGGGATTGAGCAGTTCTTC. This chain uses TRBV4-3 with TRBJ2-1; 15 nucleotides agree with TRBD2. With 3 bases clipped from V and 9 bases from J, the junction kept 3 bases outside the gene matches. The CDR3 sequence is 15 residues long. Per germline, CDR1 LGHNA and CDR2 YSLEER.

V and J are TRBV2 and TRBJ1-4; TRBD1 aligns across 8 bases. Germline lookup yields CDR1 SNHLY and CDR2 FYNNEI. The junction had 7 bases not matched to a gene; V was cut back by 7 bases and J by 3 bases. CDR3 length: 15 amino acids. CDR3 DNA sequence: TGTGCCAGCACGGGACAGGAGTTGGCTAATGAAAAACTGTTTTTT. Translated, it gives CASTGQELANEKLFF.

This clonotype was picked up many times. V is TRBV5-4 and J is TRBJ2-1; TRBD2 matches 8 bases. CDR3 length: 15 residues. Germline V gene lookup returns CDR1 SGHNT and CDR2 YYREEE (reference sequence). The trim removed 3 bases at V and 8 bases at J, leaving 10 bases unmatched. CDR3: CASSYPRGGSDEQFF. CDR3 nucleotide sequence: TGTGCCAGCAGCTACCCACGGGGGGGCTCCGATGAGCAGTTCTTC.

The chain is built from TRBV20-1 and TRBJ2-7; no reliable D call. This CDR3 has 10 amino acids. The germline V gene encodes CDR1 DFQATT and CDR2 SNEGSKA (reference sequence). Between the trimmed V and J ends, which lost 3 bases and 5 bases, there was a span of 5 bases. The CDR3 region has the DNA TGCAGTGCTAGTGACCACGAGCAGTACTTC. It translates to CSASDHEQYF.

This clonotype was counted ten times or more. This sequence joins TRBV5-1 and TRBJ1-6; 7 bases map to TRBD1. The CDR3 is 16 residues long. Germline trimming cut 0 bases from V and 9 bases from J; bases unmatched to any gene: 9. Germline V gene sequence: CDR1 SGHRS, CDR2 YFSETQ. CDR3 residues: CASSLGDSEGGSPLHF. CDR3 nucleotide sequence: TGCGCCAGCAGCTTGGGGGACAGCGAGGGTGGTTCACCCCTCCACTTT.

Comment on this clonotype: It may be a read error: a sequence one base away is much more abundant. J is TRBJ2-2 and V is TRBV12-3 or TRBV12-4, with a possible D match to TRBD2 (6 bases). V was pared by 7 bases and J by 5 bases, with 14 bases between. This CDR3 spans 14 amino acids. The CDR3 DNA sequence: TGTGCCAGCATGGACCGGGAGAGTACCGGGGAGCTGTTTTTT. This encodes CASMDRESTGELFF.

The sample holds many counts of this clonotype. The chain is built from TRBV5-1 and TRBJ2-5; D might be TRBD1 or TRBD2, each matching 5 bases. Germline assignment: CDR1 SGHRS and CDR2 YFSETQ. V lost 5 bases to trimming and J lost 4 bases, with 15 bases between them. CDR3 length: 14 residues. For the CDR3, the DNA is TGCGCCAGCAGGATCGAGGGAAGGGGAGAGACCCAGTACTTC. Its translation: CASRIEGRGETQYF. The full variable domain, its missing parts supplied by reference TRBV5-1 and TRBJ2-5, is KAGVTQTPRYLIKTRGQQVTLSCSPISGHRSVSWYQQTPGQGLQFLFEYFSETQRNKGNFPGRFSGRQFSNSRSEMNVSTLELGDSALYLCASRIEGRGETQYFGPGTRLLVL.

This clonotype came up many times. Here the CDR3 DNA reads TGCGCCAGCAGCCCCGGTTATAACACCGGGGAGCTGTTTTTT. Protein: CASSPGYNTGELFF. The chain combines TRBV5-1 with TRBJ2-2; D uncertain. This CDR3 has 14 amino acids. The V gene's germline CDR1 is SGHRS and CDR2 YFSETQ. Trimming took 4 bases from V and 2 from J, leaving 9 bases between them.